The 20 T cell receptor beta chains reported below all come from one sample, sequenced in a study of graft-versus-host responses after intestinal transplantation. Only in-frame clones appear in the TCRdb table, and some are missing; sequencing was by immunoSEQ multiplex PCR. The data show more than 65,000 clones, 90% seen once. These receptors' antigens are unknown. The material was unstimulated CD8+ T cells sorted from spleen or lymph node cells, obtained before intestinal transplant. These receptors all stem from a human donor who received an intestinal transplant.

On this clone: The same CDR3 also results from other DNA sequences found in this sample. This chain connects TRBV9 to TRBJ2-7; no definite D call. Germline CDR1 is SGDLS and CDR2 is YYNGEE. V lost 2 bases and J lost 2, with 11 bases in between. The CDR3 is made up of 14 amino acids. This chain's CDR3 is CASSVADTPYEQYF. In DNA, the CDR3 is TGTGCCAGCAGCGTCGCAGACACCCCCTACGAGCAGTACTTC.

The V call is TRBV7-2, the J call TRBJ2-3; 7 bases are shared with TRBD2. V lost 3 bases and J lost 1; bases outside the gene matches: 4. The CDR3 contains 15 residues. The germline V gene encodes CDR1 SGHTA and CDR2 FQGNSA. CDR3 DNA: TGTGCCAGCAGCTTTACTAGCGCCGGCACAGATACGCAGTATTTT. Its translation: CASSFTSAGTDTQYF.

J is TRBJ2-1 and V is TRBV2; D possibly corresponds to TRBD2 (5 bases). Between the trimmed V and J ends, which lost 8 bases and 5 bases, there was a span of 7 bases. The germline CDR1 and CDR2 sequences are SNHLY and FYNNEI. The CDR3 extends over 11 amino acids. CDR3 residues: CASLGDNEQFF. CDR3 in DNA: TGTGCCAGCCTGGGAGACAATGAGCAGTTCTTC.

This chain connects TRBV29-1 to TRBJ2-1; perhaps TRBD2 as D (6 bases). The CDR3 runs to 13 residues. With 6 bases removed from V and 7 bases from J, the gap between germline ends came to 16 bases. Germline CDR1 is SQVTM and CDR2 is ANQGSEA. CDR3 bases: TGCAGCGTCGGGACTTCTCCGGGAAATGAGCAGTTCTTC. Encoded protein: CSVGTSPGNEQFF.

The chain employs TRBV6-6 and TRBJ1-1; D possibly corresponds to TRBD1 (5 bases). The V end was cut by 2 bases, the J end by 5 bases, with 6 bases between. The CDR3 sequence is 12 residues long. Germline CDR1 and CDR2: MNHNY and SVGAGI (reference sequence). CDR3 sequence (DNA): TGTGCCAGCAGTTACGGGGGGACTGAAGCTTTCTTT. It yields the protein CASSYGGTEAFF.

V and J are TRBV4-1 and TRBJ2-1, with a possible D match to TRBD2 (6 bases). The CDR3 spans 16 residues. Germline V lookup: CDR1 MGHRA, CDR2 YSYEKL. V lost 1 base to trimming and J lost 3 bases, with 13 bases between them. The CDR3 protein is CASSQAPGDDYNEQFF. For the CDR3, the DNA is TGCGCCAGCAGCCAAGCCCCGGGGGACGACTACAATGAGCAGTTCTTC.

The count of this clone is one. The chain recombines TRBV18 with TRBJ1-3; D uncertain. V was clipped by 3 bases and J by 3 bases, with 18 bases between them. The germline V gene encodes CDR1 KGHSH and CDR2 LQKENI. CDR3 length equals 17 residues. The DNA of the CDR3 is TGTGCCAGCTCACCTCTGTTGGAACTAAGATTTGGAAACACCATATATTTT. Translated, it gives CASSPLLELRFGNTIYF.

The chain employs TRBV6-4 and TRBJ1-6, with 7 bases aligning to TRBD1. The CDR3 is made up of 15 amino acids. V trimming: 3 bases; J trimming: 5 bases; junction bases outside the gene matches: 4. Germline CDR1 MRHNA, CDR2 SNTAGT. The CDR3 sequence: CASSERRGDNSPLHF. The CDR3 DNA sequence: TGTGCCAGCAGTGAACGCAGGGGGGATAATTCACCCCTCCACTTT.

The chain has TRBV19 and TRBJ2-5; TRBD1 aligns across 9 bases. This CDR3 spans 15 amino acids. Per germline, CDR1 LNHDA and CDR2 SQIVND (reference sequence). Trimming at V came to 5 bases and at J to 2 bases, leaving 6 bases not matched to a gene. In DNA, the CDR3 is TGTGCCAGTAGTCCCCGGGACAGGGTGCAAGAGACCCAGTACTTC. It is translated as CASSPRDRVQETQYF.

The rearrangement uses TRBV2 and TRBJ1-1, with 8 bases fitting TRBD1. Losses at the gene ends were 4 bases for V and 7 bases for J; bases not matched to a gene: 8. CDR3 size: 14 residues. Germline CDR1 is SNHLY and CDR2 is FYNNEI. The CDR3: CASSVPTGAGEAFF. The DNA for the CDR3 is TGTGCCAGCAGTGTACCGACAGGGGCGGGTGAAGCTTTCTTT.

The rearrangement uses TRBV4-1 and TRBJ2-7; 8 bases align to TRBD2. The J call may be in error: the DNA end matches TRBJ2-5 better. The CDR3 covers 16 residues. The germline CDR1 and CDR2 sequences are MGHRA and YSYEKL. The chain's CDR3 is CASSQGGGGLQETQYF. In DNA, the CDR3 is TGCGCCAGCAGCCAAGGGGGCGGGGGGCTTCAAGAGACCCAGTACTTC.

This clone appeared a single time. The chain is built from TRBV27 and TRBJ2-1; D possibly corresponds to TRBD1 (5 bases). This CDR3 has 18 amino acids. Germline loops: CDR1 MNHEY, CDR2 SMNVEV (reference sequence). The ends were cut back, 4 bases at V and 6 bases at J, with 25 bases in the middle. Here the CDR3 DNA reads TGTGCCAGCAGTTGGGCAGGGTTCCATCATATTTGGGGCAATGAGCAGTTCTTC. Protein sequence: CASSWAGFHHIWGNEQFF.

V is TRBV7-2 and J is TRBJ2-5, with TRBD1 as a possible D gene (6 bases). The germline CDR1 and CDR2 sequences are SGHTA and FQGNSA. The CDR3 totals 14 residues. Trimming shortened V by 3 bases and J by 0 bases, and 8 bases separated the two germline ends. The CDR3 here is CASSFTGYQETQYF. The CDR3 nucleotides are TGTGCCAGCAGCTTTACAGGGTACCAAGAGACCCAGTACTTC.

V is TRBV6-1 and J is TRBJ1-2, with D possibly being TRBD1 (6 bases). CDR1 and CDR2 (germline): MNHNS, SASEGT. CDR3 size: 14 residues. Trimming removed 1 base at V and 5 bases at J, with 11 bases between. The CDR3 spells CASSEGQGLYGYTF. CDR3 DNA sequence: TGTGCCAGCAGTGAAGGCCAGGGGCTTTATGGCTACACCTTC.

The chain uses TRBV10-1 and TRBJ2-7, with D hard to call. The germline CDR1 and CDR2 sequences are WNHNN and SYGVQD (reference sequence). V was cut by 8 bases and J by 4 bases, with 12 bases left in between. The CDR3 contains 12 residues. In DNA, the CDR3 is TGCGCCAGCCCCGACTTGAATTACGAGCAGTACTTC. It yields the protein CASPDLNYEQYF.

This chain joins TRBV6-1 and TRBJ2-3, with TRBD1 as a possible D gene (6 bases). V was shortened by 1 base and J by 0 bases, with 11 bases between the two germline ends. Germline V CDR1 and CDR2: MNHNS, SASEGT. CDR3 length: 16 amino acids. The CDR3 sequence: CASSEVMGASTDTQYF. CDR3 DNA: TGTGCCAGCAGTGAAGTAATGGGGGCGAGCACAGATACGCAGTATTTT.

This rearrangement joins TRBV2 to TRBJ2-4, with D possibly TRBD2 on 6 matching bases. With 7 bases removed from V and 7 bases from J, the gap between germline ends came to 14 bases. The CDR3 spans 13 residues. Germline-derived CDR1 and CDR2 are SNHLY and FYNNEI. The CDR3 region has the DNA TGTGCCAGCACACCCGGGGGTCTGAACATTCAGTACTTC. Encoded protein: CASTPGGLNIQYF.

The chain links TRBV29-1 to TRBJ1-2; 9 nucleotides line up with TRBD1. The length of the CDR3 is 16 residues. V gave up 2 bases and J gave up 8 bases; unmatched junction bases: 15. Per germline, CDR1 SQVTM and CDR2 ANQGSEA. The CDR3 here is CSVEPPGGTGLGGYTF. The CDR3 DNA sequence: TGCAGCGTTGAACCGCCCGGGGGGACAGGGCTGGGCGGCTACACCTTC.

The CDR3 DNA is TGTGCCAGCAGTTTCATCGCGGGCTCCTACAATGAGCAGTTCTTC. Translation gives CASSFIAGSYNEQFF. The rearrangement joins TRBV5-8 to TRBJ2-1, with D possibly TRBD2 on 5 matching bases. Germline CDR1 is SGHTS and CDR2 is YDEGEE. The V end was cut by 5 bases, the J end by 0 bases, with 12 bases between. The CDR3 loop spans 15 amino acids.

The chain couples TRBV7-3 to TRBJ2-1, with 7 nucleotides matching TRBD2. Germline V lookup: CDR1 SGHTA, CDR2 FQGTGA. The length of the CDR3 is 15 residues. J was trimmed by 9 bases and V by 2 bases; bases with no gene match: 10. Here the CDR3 DNA reads TGTGCCAGCAGCTTATGGGGAGGGACCATGGCTGAGCAGTTCTTC. This sequence encodes CASSLWGGTMAEQFF.